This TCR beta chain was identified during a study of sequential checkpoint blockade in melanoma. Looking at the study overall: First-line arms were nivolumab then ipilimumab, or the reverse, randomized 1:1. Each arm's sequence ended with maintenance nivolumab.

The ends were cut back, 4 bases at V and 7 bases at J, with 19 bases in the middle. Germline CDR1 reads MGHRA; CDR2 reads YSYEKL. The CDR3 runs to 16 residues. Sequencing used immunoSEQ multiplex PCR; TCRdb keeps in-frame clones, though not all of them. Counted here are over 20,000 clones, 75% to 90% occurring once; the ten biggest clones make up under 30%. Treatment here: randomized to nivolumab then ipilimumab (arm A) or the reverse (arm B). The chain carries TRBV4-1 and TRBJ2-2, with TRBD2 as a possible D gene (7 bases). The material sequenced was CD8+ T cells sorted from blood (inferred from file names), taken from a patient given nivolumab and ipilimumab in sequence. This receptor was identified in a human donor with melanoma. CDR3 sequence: CASSLIVAGEGGELFF. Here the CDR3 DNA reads TGCGCCAGCAGCCTAATCGTGGCAGGGGAGGGCGGGGAGCTGTTTTTT.